These 21 T cell receptor beta chains were all obtained from the same sample, sequenced in a study of T cell responses to AZD1222 COVID-19 vaccine. The assay was immunoSEQ multiplex PCR, and TCRdb's table has in-frame clones only and misses some. The sample includes about 48,000 clones, about nine tenths seen only once; the top ten take roughly 5%. This sample comprised peripheral blood, obtained 28 days after the second AZD1222 dose. The receptors here all came from an adult who received the AZD1222 COVID-19 vaccine.

The chain employs TRBV5-6 and TRBJ1-1; possible D gene TRBD1, 5 bases. Germline V gene data show CDR1 as SGHDT and CDR2 as YYEEEE. Trimming left V 1 base short and J 7 bases short, with 17 bases between. The CDR3 contains 15 residues. The CDR3 protein is CASSLLTDIKREAFF. The CDR3 DNA sequence: TGTGCCAGCAGCTTGTTGACAGATATTAAACGTGAAGCTTTCTTT.

The rearrangement links TRBV28 to TRBJ1-2; D might be TRBD1 (5 bases). Trimming shortened V by 7 bases and J by 3 bases, and 9 bases separated the two germline ends. Per the germline V gene, CDR1 is MDHEN and CDR2 is SYDVKM. The CDR3 extends over 12 amino acids. The CDR3 region has the DNA TGTGCCAGCAAGTCAGGGCACTATGGCTACACCTTC. Amino acids: CASKSGHYGYTF.

This chain uses TRBV12-3 or TRBV12-4 with TRBJ2-7; TRBD1 agrees at 8 bases. J lost 5 bases, V lost 6 bases, and 6 bases had no gene match. The CDR3 is made up of 13 amino acids. The CDR3 region has the DNA TGTGCCAGCAGACGGACAGGGACGGACGAGCAGTACTTC. Its protein product is CASRRTGTDEQYF.

This rearrangement joins TRBV2 to TRBJ1-2; tentatively, D is TRBD1 (6 bases). The CDR3 loop spans 14 amino acids. In germline, CDR1 is SNHLY, CDR2 FYNNEI. The germline V and J ends were trimmed by 4 bases and 5 bases, with 14 bases remaining between them. The CDR3 reads CASSGQKGGYGYTF. The CDR3 coding sequence is TGTGCCAGCAGTGGTCAGAAGGGGGGGTATGGCTACACCTTC.

The chain uses TRBV7-9 and TRBJ2-1, with 11 bases identical to TRBD2. The CDR3 is 17 amino acids. CDR1 SEHNR and CDR2 FQNEAQ come from the germline V gene (reference sequence). The junction had 9 bases not matched to a gene; V was cut back by 1 base and J by 7 bases. CDR3 sequence (DNA): TGTGCCAGCAGCTTAGGGACTAGCGGGCGCCTGCCGAATGAGCAGTTCTTC. Translating it yields CASSLGTSGRLPNEQFF.

This clone appeared a single time. V is TRBV4-1 and J is TRBJ2-7, with D maybe TRBD2 (5 bases). The ends were cut back, 1 base at V and 5 bases at J, with 15 bases in the middle. CDR3 length: 15 residues. Looked up from germline, CDR1 is MGHRA and CDR2 is YSYEKL. CDR3 sequence reads: CASSQVSRGFNEQYF. CDR3 nucleotides: TGCGCCAGCAGCCAAGTTAGCAGAGGGTTCAACGAGCAGTACTTC.

This chain connects TRBV2 to TRBJ1-2; unclear D gene. This CDR3 spans 13 amino acids. The V end was cut by 5 bases, the J end by 3 bases, with 10 bases between. Germline CDR1 is SNHLY and CDR2 is FYNNEI. The DNA for the CDR3 is TGTGCCAGCAGTCCAACACCCTACTATGGCTACACCTTC. Amino acids: CASSPTPYYGYTF.

V is TRBV5-3 and J is TRBJ1-4, with D unresolved. TRBV5-3 is an open reading frame, and its role is uncertain. V lost 4 bases and J lost 8, with 27 bases in between. The CDR3 runs 18 residues. CDR3 DNA: TGTGCCAGAAGCGTTGTCCCTCAACACACCTCGGTTTCCGAAAAACTGTTTTTT. Protein product: CARSVVPQHTSVSEKLFF.

The CDR3, as DNA: TGCGCCAGCAGCCAAGGGCGCGCCAGGGGGACTGGAAACACCATATATTTT. Translating gives CASSQGRARGTGNTIYF. V gene TRBV4-1 combines with J gene TRBJ1-3; TRBD1 aligns across 7 bases. Germline CDR1 MGHRA, CDR2 YSYEKL. Trimming removed 1 base from V and 2 bases from J; junction bases left unmatched: 8. The CDR3 is 17 residues long.

V is TRBV4-3 and J is TRBJ2-1; 9 bases align to TRBD2. CDR1 is LGHNA and CDR2 is YSLEER in the germline V gene. The CDR3 has 17 amino acids. The ends lost 0 bases at V and 4 bases at J; junction bases unmatched: 7. CDR3 sequence: CASSQEKGLAYYNEQFF. The CDR3 nucleotides are TGCGCCAGCAGCCAAGAAAAAGGACTAGCGTATTACAATGAGCAGTTCTTC.

The J gene is TRBJ2-7, the V gene TRBV10-3, with a possible D match to TRBD1 (6 bases). Per germline, CDR1 ENHRY and CDR2 SYGVKD. Between the trimmed V and J ends, which lost 4 bases and 2 bases, there was a span of 18 bases. There are 16 residues in the CDR3. CDR3 protein: CAISVGQHLITYEQYF. The CDR3 coding sequence is TGTGCCATCAGTGTAGGACAGCACCTTATAACCTACGAGCAGTACTTC.

This chain joins TRBV4-1 and TRBJ2-7; possibly TRBD1 for D (6 bases). The CDR3 is 14 residues long. Trimming took off 3 bases at V and 3 bases at J, with 12 bases between the two ends. Germline CDR1 and CDR2: MGHRA and YSYEKL. The CDR3 DNA sequence: TGCGCCAGCAGCCATCTGACAGGCCGCTACGAGCAGTACTTC. Protein product: CASSHLTGRYEQYF.

The genes are TRBV6-5 and TRBJ1-2, with D perhaps matching TRBD1 (5 bases). CDR3 length: 13 amino acids. Germline V lookup: CDR1 MNHEY, CDR2 SVGAGI. With 5 bases removed from V and 4 bases from J, the gap between germline ends came to 11 bases. In DNA form, the CDR3 reads TGTGCCAGCAGTATCCGGGGCCCCTATGGCTACACCTTC. This codes for CASSIRGPYGYTF.

This chain connects TRBV4-1 to TRBJ2-7, with 13 bases identical to TRBD2. The germline V gene encodes CDR1 MGHRA and CDR2 YSYEKL. The CDR3 totals 16 residues. Trimming at V came to 4 bases and at J to 0 bases, leaving 3 bases not matched to a gene. CDR3 protein: CASSPGTSGVSYEQYF. CDR3 nucleotide sequence: TGCGCCAGCAGCCCCGGGACTAGCGGGGTCTCCTACGAGCAGTACTTC.

This chain links TRBV10-3 with TRBJ1-1; D is ambiguous. CDR1 ENHRY and CDR2 SYGVKD come from the germline V gene. There are 15 residues in the CDR3. V lost 3 bases and J lost 0, with 11 bases in between. CDR3 in DNA: TGTGCCATCAGTGACACAGAGCGAATGAACACTGAAGCTTTCTTT. Its protein is CAISDTERMNTEAFF.

The rearrangement uses TRBV9 and TRBJ2-1; no firm D call. The germline V and J ends were trimmed by 0 bases and 7 bases, with 8 bases remaining between them. Germline values: CDR1 SGDLS, CDR2 YYNGEE. This CDR3 has 13 amino acids. CDR3 loop: CASSVGRYNEQFF. The CDR3 DNA reads TGTGCCAGCAGCGTAGGGCGCTATAATGAGCAGTTCTTC. Variable domain in full (rest from reference TRBV9 and TRBJ2-1): DSGVTQTPKHLITATGQRVTLRCSPRSGDLSVYWYQQSLDQGLQFLIQYYNGEERAKGNILERFSAQQFPDLHSELNLSSLELGDSALYFCASSVGRYNEQFFGPGTRLTVL.

The DNA of the CDR3 is TGTGCCAGTAGGGGTAGGGACTACGAGCAGTACTTC. The encoded protein is CASRGRDYEQYF. The chain employs TRBV19 and TRBJ2-7, with D unclear. CDR3 length: 12 residues. The germline V gene encodes CDR1 LNHDA and CDR2 SQIVND (reference sequence). Trimming took off 6 bases at V and 3 bases at J, with 9 bases between the two ends.

This chain links TRBV19 with TRBJ2-7; 8 nucleotides line up with TRBD1. This CDR3 contains 14 residues. From germline, CDR1 is LNHDA and CDR2 SQIVND (reference sequence). V trimming: 4 bases; J trimming: 4 bases; junction bases outside the gene matches: 6. The CDR3 DNA sequence: TGTGCCAGTAGTAACCCGGACAGGGATTACGAGCAGTACTTC. This codes for CASSNPDRDYEQYF.

The V and J genes are TRBV18 and TRBJ1-5; maybe TRBD1 (5 bases). The V gene lost 3 bases and the J gene lost 4 bases, with 22 bases spanning the gap. Per the germline V gene, CDR1 is KGHSH and CDR2 is LQKENI. The CDR3 totals 18 residues. The CDR3 sequence is CASSPRGLVGGGNQPQHF. CDR3 in DNA: TGTGCCAGCTCACCGCGAGGCCTGGTCGGGGGGGGTAATCAGCCCCAGCATTTT.

The chain joins TRBV15 to TRBJ1-1; weak D call: TRBD1 (6 bases). Deletions cut 0 bases from V and 0 bases from J, with 8 bases between. CDR3 size: 15 residues. CDR1 is LNHNV and CDR2 is YYDKDF in the germline V gene (reference sequence). The CDR3 DNA reads as TGTGCCACCAGCAGAGATCGGACAGTGAACACTGAAGCTTTCTTT. Translated, it gives CATSRDRTVNTEAFF.

This chain joins TRBV19 and TRBJ2-3; the D is unclear. There are 14 residues in the CDR3. CDR1 and CDR2 (germline): LNHDA, SQIVND (reference sequence). Trimming removed 2 bases at V and 1 base at J, with 7 bases between. This chain's CDR3 is CASSIRQGTDTQYF. In DNA form, the CDR3 reads TGTGCCAGTAGTATACGGCAGGGCACAGATACGCAGTATTTT.